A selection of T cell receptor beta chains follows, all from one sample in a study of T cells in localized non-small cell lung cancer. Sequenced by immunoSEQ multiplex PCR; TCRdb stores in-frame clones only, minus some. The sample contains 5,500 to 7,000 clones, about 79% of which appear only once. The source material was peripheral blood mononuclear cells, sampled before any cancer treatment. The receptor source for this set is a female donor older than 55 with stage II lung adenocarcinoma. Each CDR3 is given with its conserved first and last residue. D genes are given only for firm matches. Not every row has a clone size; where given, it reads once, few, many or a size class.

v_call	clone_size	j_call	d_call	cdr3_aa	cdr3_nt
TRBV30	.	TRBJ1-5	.	CAWSNRDNQPQHF	TGTGCCTGGTCGAACAGGGACAATCAGCCCCAGCATTTT
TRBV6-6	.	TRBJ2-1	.	CASSRPRGNEQFF	TGTGCCAGCAGTCGACCCAGGGGTAATGAGCAGTTCTTC
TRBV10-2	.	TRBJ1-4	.	CASSELGEKLFF	TGCGCCAGCAGTGAGCTTGGGGAAAAACTGTTTTTT
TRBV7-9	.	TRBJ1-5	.	CASSSTLAGDQPQHF	TGTGCCAGCAGCTCAACGTTGGCAGGGGACCAGCCCCAGCATTTT
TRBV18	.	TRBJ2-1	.	CASSPIAPNEQFF	TGTGCCAGCTCACCAATAGCGCCGAATGAGCAGTTCTTC
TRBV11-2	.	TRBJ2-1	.	CASSPNYGETYNEQFF	TGTGCCAGCAGCCCGAATTATGGGGAAACCTACAATGAGCAGTTCTTC
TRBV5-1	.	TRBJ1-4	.	CASSPGAPWDEKLFF	TGCGCCAGCAGCCCGGGAGCCCCGTGGGATGAAAAACTGTTTTTT
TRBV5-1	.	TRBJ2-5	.	CASRERGAPRETQYF	TGCGCCAGCAGGGAGAGGGGGGCTCCTAGAGAGACCCAGTACTTC
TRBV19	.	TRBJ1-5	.	CASSPLDIQPQHF	TGTGCCAGTAGTCCTCTCGACATCCAGCCCCAGCATTTT
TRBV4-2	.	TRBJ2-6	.	CASSTGQSNSGANVLTF	TGTGCCAGCAGCACCGGACAGTCAAACTCTGGGGCCAACGTCCTGACTTTC
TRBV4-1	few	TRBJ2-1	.	CASSQETGSPGQFF	TGCGCCAGCAGCCAAGAAACGGGCTCTCCTGGGCAGTTCTTC
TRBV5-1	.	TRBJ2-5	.	CASSLGAAVGAGETQYF	TGCGCCAGCAGCTTGGGTGCCGCAGTGGGGGCAGGGGAGACCCAGTACTTC
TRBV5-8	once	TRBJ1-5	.	CASSFQGYSNQPQHF	TGTGCCAGCAGCTTCCAGGGATATAGCAATCAGCCCCAGCATTTT
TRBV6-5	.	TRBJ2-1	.	CASSYRQFGNNEQFF	TGTGCCAGCAGTTACAGACAGTTTGGGAACAATGAGCAGTTCTTC
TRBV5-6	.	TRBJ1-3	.	CASSLAEGTGNTIYF	TGTGCCAGCAGCTTGGCTGAGGGTACGGGAAACACCATATATTTT
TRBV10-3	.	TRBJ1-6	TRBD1	CAISESGTDNSPLHF	TGTGCCATCAGTGAGTCGGGGACAGATAATTCACCCCTCCACTTT
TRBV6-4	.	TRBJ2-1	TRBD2	CASSREGETEQFF	TGTGCCAGCAGTCGGGAGGGGGAAACTGAGCAGTTCTTC
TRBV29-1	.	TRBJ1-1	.	CSVGGTPIGQAFF	TGCAGCGTTGGCGGGACACCAATTGGACAAGCTTTCTTT
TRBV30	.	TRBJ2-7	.	CALSRGGYEQYF	TGTGCCTTGAGTAGGGGGGGCTACGAGCAGTACTTC
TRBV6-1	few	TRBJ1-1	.	CASSDVGSAFF	TGTGCCAGCAGTGACGTGGGTTCAGCTTTCTTT
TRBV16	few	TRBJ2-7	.	CASSHLRTGSGRGEQYF	TGTGCCAGCAGCCATCTACGAACGGGATCGGGTAGGGGAGAGCAGTACTTC
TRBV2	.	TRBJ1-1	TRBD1	CASRAGQGGVTEAFF	TGTGCCAGCAGGGCGGGACAGGGGGGTGTTACTGAAGCTTTCTTT
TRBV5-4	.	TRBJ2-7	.	CASSLARGYEQYF	TGTGCCAGCAGCTTGGCCAGGGGATACGAGCAGTACTTC
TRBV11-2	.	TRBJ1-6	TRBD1	CASSPRRGQENSPLHF	TGTGCCAGCAGCCCTCGCCGCGGACAGGAGAATTCACCCCTCCACTTT
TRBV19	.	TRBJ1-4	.	CASSPGQPRNEKLFF	TGTGCCAGTAGCCCCGGACAGCCAAGGAATGAAAAACTGTTTTTT
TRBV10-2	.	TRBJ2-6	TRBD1	CASSRTGGTGANVLTF	TGCGCCAGCAGTCGGACAGGGGGCACTGGGGCCAACGTCCTGACTTTC
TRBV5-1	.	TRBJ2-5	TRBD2	CASSLSGTNQETQYF	TGCGCCAGCAGCCTAAGCGGGACGAACCAAGAGACCCAGTACTTC
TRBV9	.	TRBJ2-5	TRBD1	CASSKQGRVETQYF	TGTGCCAGCAGCAAACAGGGGCGGGTAGAGACCCAGTACTTC
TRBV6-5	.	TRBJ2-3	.	CASSSGMAQYF	TGTGCCAGCAGTTCGGGGATGGCGCAGTATTTT
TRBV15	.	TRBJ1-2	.	CATSRDQQVRDYTF	TGTGCCACCAGCAGAGATCAACAGGTGCGAGACTACACCTTC
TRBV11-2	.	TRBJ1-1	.	CASSSSTEAFF	TGTGCCAGCAGTTCAAGCACTGAAGCTTTCTTT
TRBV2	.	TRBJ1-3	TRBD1	CASIQGALGNTIYF	TGTGCCAGCATCCAGGGGGCACTCGGAAACACCATATATTTT
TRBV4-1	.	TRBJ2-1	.	CASSQELRRNEQFF	TGCGCCAGCAGCCAAGAGCTGCGGCGCAATGAGCAGTTCTTC
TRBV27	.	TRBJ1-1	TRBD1	CASSLAPTGSTEAFF	TGTGCCAGCAGTTTAGCCCCGACAGGGAGCACTGAAGCTTTCTTT
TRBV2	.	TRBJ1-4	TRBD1	CASRLDRHNEKLFF	TGTGCCAGCAGGTTGGACAGGCATAATGAAAAACTGTTTTTT
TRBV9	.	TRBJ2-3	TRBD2	CASSVFLAGEEDTQYF	TGTGCCAGCAGCGTATTCCTAGCGGGAGAGGAAGATACGCAGTATTTT
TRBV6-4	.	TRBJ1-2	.	CASSDSAENYGYTF	TGTGCCAGCAGTGACTCAGCCGAGAACTATGGCTACACCTTC
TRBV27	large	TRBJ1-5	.	CASTPQFTGINQPQHF	TGTGCCAGCACCCCACAGTTTACAGGGATCAATCAGCCCCAGCATTTT
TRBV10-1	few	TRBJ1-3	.	CASSGMSGNTIYF	TGCGCCAGCTCGGGGATGTCTGGAAACACCATATATTTT
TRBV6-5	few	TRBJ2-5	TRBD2	CASSQPAGEETQYF	TGTGCCAGCAGTCAACCAGCGGGAGAGGAGACCCAGTACTTC
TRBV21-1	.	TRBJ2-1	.	CASSSRGQGSPNEQFF	TGTGCCAGCAGCAGCCGGGGACAGGGAAGTCCCAATGAGCAGTTCTTC
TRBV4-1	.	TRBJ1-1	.	CASSHQENEAFF	TGCGCCAGCAGCCACCAGGAAAATGAAGCTTTCTTT
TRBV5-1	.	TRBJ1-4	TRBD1	CASSGGQVSTNEKLFF	TGCGCCAGCAGCGGGGGACAGGTCTCGACTAATGAAAAACTGTTTTTT
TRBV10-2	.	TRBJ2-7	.	CASNREHSGYEQYF	TGCGCCAGCAACAGGGAACATAGCGGCTACGAGCAGTACTTC
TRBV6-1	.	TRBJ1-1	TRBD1	CASSRQGMNTEAFF	TGTGCCAGCAGTAGACAGGGGATGAACACTGAAGCTTTCTTT
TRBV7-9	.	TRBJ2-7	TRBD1	CASSLQGAYEQYF	TGTGCCAGCAGCCTACAGGGGGCTTACGAGCAGTACTTC
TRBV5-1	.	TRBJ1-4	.	CASSLMPIPNEKLFF	TGCGCCAGCAGCCTCATGCCTATTCCAAATGAAAAACTGTTTTTT
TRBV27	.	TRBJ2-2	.	CASSLRGVVPTGELFF	TGTGCCAGCAGTTTAAGGGGCGTGGTACCCACCGGGGAGCTGTTTTTT
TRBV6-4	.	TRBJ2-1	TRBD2	CASSASGLAGHQQFF	TGTGCCAGCAGTGCCTCGGGACTAGCGGGACACCAGCAGTTCTTC
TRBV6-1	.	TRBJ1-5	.	CAEGEGSQPQHF	TGTGCCGAGGGGGAGGGAAGTCAGCCCCAGCATTTT
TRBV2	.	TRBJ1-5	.	CASSGEQNQPQHF	TGTGCCAGCAGTGGAGAACAGAATCAGCCCCAGCATTTT
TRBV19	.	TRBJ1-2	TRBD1	CASSDGTGSYYGYTF	TGTGCCAGTAGTGACGGGACAGGGTCCTACTATGGCTACACCTTC
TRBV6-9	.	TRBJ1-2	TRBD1	CASSNKGAYYGYTF	TGTGCCAGCAGTAACAAGGGGGCCTACTATGGCTACACCTTC
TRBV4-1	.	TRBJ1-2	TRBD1	CASSSSTGEDDGYTF	TGCGCCAGCAGCTCTTCGACAGGGGAGGATGATGGCTACACCTTC
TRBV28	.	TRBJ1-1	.	CASSFDGAMNTEAFF	TGTGCCAGCAGTTTTGACGGAGCGATGAACACTGAAGCTTTCTTT
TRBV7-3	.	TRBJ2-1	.	CASSPLSGNEQFF	TGTGCCAGCAGTCCTTTGAGTGGCAATGAGCAGTTCTTC
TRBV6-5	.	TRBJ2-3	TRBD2	CASSRLSGGTDTQYF	TGTGCCAGCAGTCGCCTTAGCGGGGGCACAGATACGCAGTATTTT
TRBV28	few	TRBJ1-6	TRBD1	CASRWGQGGNSPLHF	TGTGCCAGCAGGTGGGGACAGGGAGGTAATTCACCCCTCCACTTT
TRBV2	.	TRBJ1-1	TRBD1	CASSPGTANTEAFF	TGTGCCAGCAGTCCCGGGACAGCGAACACTGAAGCTTTCTTT
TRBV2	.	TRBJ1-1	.	CASSEVRLVGTEAFF	TGTGCCAGCAGTGAAGTCCGATTGGTAGGGACTGAAGCTTTCTTT